The 13 T cell receptor beta chains below all came from one sample that was sequenced in a study of glioma-infiltrating T cells after dendritic cell vaccination. TCRdb's copy holds only in-frame clones and misses some; the assay was immunoSEQ multiplex PCR. The sample carries about 73,000 clones, roughly 82% recorded once. Sequencing was performed on blood, taken before dendritic cell vaccination. The receptors derive from a human donor with glioblastoma.

The chain carries TRBV7-3 and TRBJ1-1; 8 nucleotides align to TRBD1. The CDR3 sequence is 14 residues long. Germline V CDR1 and CDR2: SGHTA, FQGTGA. Trimming removed 5 bases from V and 2 bases from J; junction bases left unmatched: 4. The CDR3 spells CASSVTGGNTEAFF. CDR3 coding DNA: TGTGCCAGCAGCGTCACAGGGGGAAACACTGAAGCTTTCTTT.

The V and J genes are TRBV5-5 and TRBJ1-4; a possible D gene is TRBD1 (5 bases). Trimming took off 4 bases at V and 0 bases at J, with 13 bases between the two ends. Per germline, CDR1 SGHKS and CDR2 YYEKEE (reference sequence). The CDR3 covers 16 residues. CDR3 residues: CASSRGGVATNEKLFF. The CDR3 DNA reads as TGTGCCAGCAGCCGAGGAGGGGTAGCAACTAATGAAAAACTGTTTTTT.

The chain links TRBV11-2 to TRBJ2-1; TRBD1 aligns across 7 bases. Losses at the gene ends were 5 bases for V and 6 bases for J; bases not matched to a gene: 7. This CDR3 has 14 residues. Germline-derived CDR1 and CDR2 are SGHAT and FQNNGV. DNA of the CDR3: TGTGCCAGCAGCCCCGGGACAGTTTTCAATGAGCAGTTCTTC. Its protein product is CASSPGTVFNEQFF.

V gene TRBV11-2 combines with J gene TRBJ1-1; 9 nucleotides match TRBD1. The germline CDR1 and CDR2 sequences are SGHAT and FQNNGV. The CDR3 extends over 14 amino acids. J was trimmed by 4 bases and V by 6 bases; bases with no gene match: 6. In DNA, the CDR3 is TGTGCCAGCAGTTTCACAGGGGGCATCACTGAAGCTTTCTTT. Its protein product is CASSFTGGITEAFF.

The chain combines TRBV2 with TRBJ1-5, with a possible D match to TRBD1 (5 bases). Germline V gives CDR1 SNHLY, CDR2 FYNNEI. CDR3 size: 15 residues. V lost 5 bases and J lost 5, with 16 bases in between. In nucleotides, the CDR3 is TGTGCCAGCAGTTCGGACACCTTAAGACATCAGCCCCAGCATTTT. This codes for CASSSDTLRHQPQHF.

V gene TRBV6-5 combines with J gene TRBJ1-5; D might be TRBD1 (6 bases). The CDR3 extends over 15 amino acids. Germline CDR1 is MNHEY and CDR2 is SVGAGI. Trimming left V 6 bases short and J 3 bases short, with 15 bases between. CDR3: CASRPTGFPNQPQHF. The CDR3 DNA sequence: TGTGCCAGCAGACCTACAGGGTTTCCCAATCAGCCCCAGCATTTT.

The chain is built from TRBV5-8 and TRBJ2-7; the match to TRBD1 covers 10 bases. Unmatched junction bases numbered 7, after V lost 4 bases and J lost 9 bases. Germline CDR1 is SGHTS and CDR2 is YDEGEE. The CDR3 extends over 13 amino acids. The CDR3 DNA follows: TGTGCCAGCAGCGCGGGGACAGGGGTAGGGCAGTACGTC. Its protein product is CASSAGTGVGQYV.

The rearrangement joins TRBV19 to TRBJ2-3, with 10 bases fitting TRBD1. The CDR3 is made up of 16 amino acids. In germline, CDR1 is LNHDA, CDR2 SQIVND (reference sequence). Trimming removed 4 bases from V and 0 bases from J; junction bases left unmatched: 4. CDR3: CASSRQGAPSTDTQYF. DNA for the CDR3: TGTGCCAGTAGTAGACAGGGGGCTCCTAGCACAGATACGCAGTATTTT.

This chain uses TRBV28 with TRBJ1-2; 7 nucleotides match TRBD1. This CDR3 is 16 amino acids long. CDR1 MDHEN and CDR2 SYDVKM come from the germline V gene. Losses at the gene ends were 2 bases for V and 0 bases for J; bases not matched to a gene: 6. The CDR3 spells CASSLGYGTANYGYTF. CDR3 nucleotides: TGTGCCAGCAGTTTAGGGTACGGGACAGCTAACTATGGCTACACCTTC.

V and J are TRBV6-5 and TRBJ2-7; 8 bases map to TRBD1. CDR3 length: 14 amino acids. In germline, CDR1 is MNHEY, CDR2 SVGAGI. The junction had 5 bases not matched to a gene; V was cut back by 4 bases and J by 3 bases. The CDR3 loop is CASSSGTGVYEQYF. The CDR3 DNA reads TGTGCCAGCAGTTCGGGGACAGGCGTCTACGAGCAGTACTTC.

This clone was counted a few times. Germline is not matched at one junction end, which may reflect a read error. This chain joins TRBV6-1 and TRBJ2-7, with D perhaps matching TRBD1 (6 bases). From germline, CDR1 is MNHNS and CDR2 SASEGT. This CDR3 has 12 amino acids. The CDR3 loop reads CASSDGATGTSF. The CDR3 DNA reads TGTGCCAGCAGTGATGGGGCGACAGGAACGTCCTTC.

V and J are TRBV5-1 and TRBJ2-2; D is possibly TRBD2 (7 bases). V was pared by 6 bases and J by 4 bases, with 16 bases between. CDR3 length equals 15 residues. The germline gives CDR1 SGHRS, CDR2 YFSETQ. The CDR3: CASTGGGSSTGELFF. The DNA of the CDR3 is TGCGCCAGCACGGGGGGCGGCTCGAGCACCGGGGAGCTGTTTTTT.

Only a few counts were recorded for this clone. The gene calls are TRBV5-1 and TRBJ2-1; possibly TRBD2 for D (12 bases). Trimming cost V 5 bases and J 10 bases, with 25 bases left between them. The germline V gene encodes CDR1 SGHRS and CDR2 YFSETQ. There are 16 residues in the CDR3. The CDR3 coding sequence is TGCGCCAGCAGTTCGGGACAGGGGGGACTAGCGGGCGAGCAGTTCTTC. The encoded protein is CASSSGQGGLAGEQFF.